Listed below are T cell receptor beta chains from one sample, sequenced in a study of identical twins. Each CDR3 protein gets one entry after TCRdb re-called the 5' RACE reads with MiXCR. This table has around 690,000 distinct CDR3 sequences, roughly 20% appearing once. These data are also associated with another study on T cells expressing NK-cell markers.

The sequencing input was PBMCs. These receptors were collected from a woman aged 18 to 35 in good health. The CDR3 runs from the conserved cysteine through the conserved F or W. The order of the fields is J gene, V gene, CDR3 protein.

J gene: TRBJ1-1; V gene: TRBV6-6; CDR3 protein: CASRLNVGTEAFF
J gene: TRBJ1-6; V gene: TRBV6-1; CDR3 protein: CASSINRVESPLHF
J gene: TRBJ1-2; V gene: TRBV20-1; CDR3 protein: CSATSRDGYGYTF
J gene: TRBJ2-3; V gene: TRBV7-2; CDR3 protein: CASSLEAGITDTQYF
J gene: TRBJ2-1; V gene: TRBV9; CDR3 protein: CASSVDVSVNHNEQFF
J gene: TRBJ1-3; V gene: TRBV20-1; CDR3 protein: CSASPQGLAGNTIYF
J gene: TRBJ2-7; V gene: TRBV11-2; CDR3 protein: CASSLDLAGLEQYF
J gene: TRBJ2-5; V gene: TRBV7-8; CDR3 protein: CASSLGALGSQETQYF
J gene: TRBJ2-5; V gene: TRBV3-1; CDR3 protein: CASSQDPQLETQYF
J gene: TRBJ1-2; V gene: TRBV5-5; CDR3 protein: CASSLQLGYGYTF
J gene: TRBJ2-1; V gene: TRBV6-1; CDR3 protein: CASSRGLAGVEEQFF
J gene: TRBJ2-7; V gene: TRBV28; CDR3 protein: CASRNNRVSHF
J gene: TRBJ2-7; V gene: TRBV20-1; CDR3 protein: CSARDIGRGLFYEQYF
J gene: TRBJ2-2; V gene: TRBV20-1; CDR3 protein: CSARAGLERVTGELFF
J gene: TRBJ1-1; V gene: TRBV20-1; CDR3 protein: CSASTFSEAFF
J gene: TRBJ2-1; V gene: TRBV18; CDR3 protein: CASSPTFKEQFF
J gene: TRBJ2-7; V gene: TRBV27; CDR3 protein: CASSSTTGHYEQYF
J gene: TRBJ2-1; V gene: TRBV20-1; CDR3 protein: CSASGGTSGGPNEQFF
J gene: TRBJ2-1; V gene: TRBV20-1; CDR3 protein: CSASSPWDRGGNEQFF
J gene: TRBJ2-3; V gene: TRBV7-9; CDR3 protein: CASSLTESRADTQYF
J gene: TRBJ2-5; V gene: TRBV5-1; CDR3 protein: CASSLASTEETQYF
J gene: TRBJ2-1; V gene: TRBV12-3/TRBV12-4; CDR3 protein: CASSRGQINEQFF
J gene: TRBJ2-1; V gene: TRBV10-3; CDR3 protein: CAINGLAGINEQFF
J gene: TRBJ2-5; V gene: TRBV6-1; CDR3 protein: CASSRKAGIQETQYF
J gene: TRBJ2-3; V gene: TRBV4-2; CDR3 protein: CASSQVFSGGISTDTQYF
J gene: TRBJ2-3; V gene: TRBV6-1; CDR3 protein: CASRQGLAYTDTQYF
J gene: TRBJ1-2; V gene: TRBV20-1; CDR3 protein: CSAKNGYTF
J gene: TRBJ2-5; V gene: TRBV20-1; CDR3 protein: CSAATGAETQYF
J gene: TRBJ2-7; V gene: TRBV11-2; CDR3 protein: CASSLPRRGADYEQYF
J gene: TRBJ2-1; V gene: TRBV5-1; CDR3 protein: CASSSDDLSGPKGYNEQFF
J gene: TRBJ2-5; V gene: TRBV9; CDR3 protein: CASSVDGGAETQYF
J gene: TRBJ1-1; V gene: TRBV12-3/TRBV12-4; CDR3 protein: CASGSTEAFF
J gene: TRBJ2-2; V gene: TRBV14; CDR3 protein: CASSQDFNTGELFF
J gene: TRBJ1-5; V gene: TRBV12-3/TRBV12-4; CDR3 protein: CASSLARGDQPQHF
J gene: TRBJ1-2; V gene: TRBV7-3; CDR3 protein: CASSPVKGAVLGYTF
J gene: TRBJ2-3; V gene: TRBV13; CDR3 protein: CASSLVPWNSSTDTQYF
J gene: TRBJ1-4; V gene: TRBV20-1; CDR3 protein: CSATRLDPGKLFF
J gene: TRBJ2-1; V gene: TRBV9; CDR3 protein: CASSIRDRERNEQFF
J gene: TRBJ2-5; V gene: TRBV20-1; CDR3 protein: CSGASGTQETQYF
J gene: TRBJ2-6; V gene: TRBV4-3; CDR3 protein: CASSQGSIISGANVLTF
J gene: TRBJ1-1; V gene: TRBV6-5; CDR3 protein: CASSYLATVPRDTEAFF
J gene: TRBJ2-3; V gene: TRBV6-2/TRBV6-3; CDR3 protein: CASSNQGAADTQYF
J gene: TRBJ2-4; V gene: TRBV27; CDR3 protein: CASWGGLAKNIQYF
J gene: TRBJ2-7; V gene: TRBV12-3/TRBV12-4; CDR3 protein: CASSLLGGTYEQYF
J gene: TRBJ2-2; V gene: TRBV7-2; CDR3 protein: CASSSQGGGELFF
J gene: TRBJ2-3; V gene: TRBV7-9; CDR3 protein: CASSLYPGGDTDTQYF
J gene: TRBJ2-1; V gene: TRBV19; CDR3 protein: CASGQGASYNEQFF
J gene: TRBJ2-7; V gene: TRBV6-1; CDR3 protein: CASSEAVNTEQYF
J gene: TRBJ2-3; V gene: TRBV18; CDR3 protein: CASSPPSKGTQYF
J gene: TRBJ1-2; V gene: TRBV7-8; CDR3 protein: CASSLYPRQGQRVYGYTF
J gene: TRBJ1-2; V gene: TRBV9; CDR3 protein: CASSRNIGQGYGYTF
J gene: TRBJ2-7; V gene: TRBV7-8; CDR3 protein: CASSPVDPPMTSGTYEQYF
J gene: TRBJ2-7; V gene: TRBV6-1; CDR3 protein: CASSDPHSGYEQYF
J gene: TRBJ2-1; V gene: TRBV4-3; CDR3 protein: CASSLDFYNEHFF
J gene: TRBJ2-1; V gene: TRBV20-1; CDR3 protein: CSAVLRNEQFF